The present entry profiles one TCR beta chain with its context. Germline lookup yields CDR1 SGHAT and CDR2 FQNNGV. The CDR3 is 14 amino acids. V dropped 6 bases and J dropped 1; count of bases not matched to a gene: 1. These data come from a study of technical replicates of blood from a few donors. The protocol was immunoSEQ multiplex PCR, while the TCRdb copy is restricted to in-frame clones and leaves out a portion. The profile shows approximately 87,000 clones, about nine tenths of them singletons. Sequenced material: T cells isolated from PBMCs. The rearrangement joins TRBV11-2 to TRBJ2-3; 10 nucleotides line up with TRBD2. The sequence was collected from a human donor in good health. Some clones in this sample may be carry-over from other donors' samples. The chain's CDR3 is CASRGTSGTDTQYF. In DNA, the CDR3 is TGTGCCAGCAGAGGGACTAGCGGCACAGATACGCAGTATTTT.